This TCR beta chain was captured by sequencing in a study of HIV-infected patients and healthy controls. In this sample, this clonotype turned up many times. The target antigen is unknown. About 450 ng RNA was reverse transcribed with alpha and beta constant-region primers. Separate chain-specific third strand synthesis with multiplexing indices produced the alpha and beta libraries. Each molecule carried a 12-nucleotide identifier made of two joined random hexamers added before amplification. TCRdb processed the 5' RACE reads anew with MiXCR; each CDR3 protein has one entry. The profile shows under 20,000 distinct CDR3 sequences, 4.5% to 7% of them singletons. Germline CDR1 is SGHRS and CDR2 is YFSETQ. CDR3 length: 15 residues. Trimming removed 4 bases at V and 0 bases at J, with 10 bases between. All unsorted peripheral T cells were captured because whole blood was used without fractionation. Whole-study findings and limits: HIV+ repertoires were severely depleted of MAIT alpha-chain CDR3s, unlike healthy controls.

The TCR sequence derives from an adult in good health. V usage is TRBV5-1 and J usage is TRBJ1-4, with D perhaps TRBD1 (6 bases). Sequences were obtained from blood. The CDR3 DNA reads TGCGCCAGCAGCCCCACAGGGTCAACTAATGAAAAACTGTTTTTT. Protein sequence: CASSPTGSTNEKLFF.